This passage covers 21 T cell receptor beta chains from one sample sequenced in a study of human T cells and chemical hapten exposure. Time point indicated: pre-sensitization, week 0. The treatment here: therapeutic diphenylcyclopropenone sensitization with weekly scalp DPC. TCRdb re-analysed the RACE reads in MiXCR, keeping a single row per CDR3 protein. The data hold a few hundred thousand distinct CDR3 sequences, with around 7.7% observed a single time. The sample in question was whole blood, obtained in connection with sensitization to the hapten diphenylcyclopropenone (DPC). The receptors were gathered from a man aged 18 to 29 with alopecia areata. Some clones in this sample may be carry-over from other donors' samples.

The chain joins TRBV12-3 or TRBV12-4 to TRBJ2-7, with a weak D call TRBD1 (5 bases). This CDR3 has 13 amino acids. Trimming removed 4 bases from V and 7 bases from J, with 14 bases in between. The CDR3 bases are TGTGCCAGCAGTTCGAAAGGGGCAGGGGAGCAGTACGTC. It yields the protein CASSSKGAGEQYV.

This clonotype was observed many times. V and J are TRBV6-5 and TRBJ1-2; TRBD1 matches at 8 bases. The CDR3 is 14 amino acids. Trimming removed 3 bases from V and 3 bases from J; junction bases left unmatched: 3. CDR1 and CDR2 (germline): MNHEY, SVGAGI. CDR3: CASSYSDRDYGYTF. Written as DNA, the CDR3 is TGTGCCAGCAGTTATTCGGACAGGGACTATGGCTACACCTTC.

This clonotype occurred a few times. The chain is built from TRBV12-5 and TRBJ1-1; weak D call: TRBD1 (6 bases). This CDR3 has 16 residues. CDR1 LGHNT and CDR2 FRNRAP come from the germline V gene. Trimming shortened V by 2 bases and J by 5 bases, and 18 bases separated the two germline ends. The DNA of the CDR3 is TGTGCTAGTGGTTTGAAGTACAGCCCCCAGGGGACTGAAGCTTTCTTT. It is translated as CASGLKYSPQGTEAFF.

This clonotype turned up a few times. The V call is TRBV5-1, the J call TRBJ2-7, with D possibly matching TRBD1 (5 bases). Germline V gene lookup returns CDR1 SGHRS and CDR2 YFSETQ. The germline V and J ends were trimmed by 1 base and 3 bases, with 11 bases remaining between them. The CDR3 runs 14 residues. Written as DNA, the CDR3 is TGCGCCAGCAGCTTGACAGGCGGATTCTACGAGCAGTACTTC. It codes for CASSLTGGFYEQYF.

This clonotype was seen only a few times. The chain links TRBV10-1 to TRBJ2-7; D possibly corresponds to TRBD2 (6 bases). Germline V gene sequence: CDR1 WNHNN, CDR2 SYGVQD (reference sequence). Trimming left V 3 bases short and J 5 bases short, with 14 bases between. The CDR3 is 14 amino acids. The CDR3 protein is CASSDRGSGHEQYF. The CDR3 region has the DNA TGCGCCAGCAGTGATCGGGGGTCCGGCCACGAGCAGTACTTC.

This clonotype came up a few times. The chain uses TRBV6-6 and TRBJ1-1, with TRBD1 matching 7 bases. The junction had 6 bases not matched to a gene; V was cut back by 0 bases and J by 5 bases. CDR3 size: 15 residues. Germline lookup yields CDR1 MNHNY and CDR2 SVGAGI (reference sequence). The DNA of the CDR3 is TGTGCCAGCAGTTACTCTAGGGGGCTGGGGACTGAAGCTTTCTTT. It is translated as CASSYSRGLGTEAFF.

The rearrangement joins TRBV6-5 to TRBJ2-3; D is unclear. Germline loops: CDR1 MNHEY, CDR2 SVGAGI. The CDR3 totals 13 residues. V dropped 0 bases and J dropped 3 bases, with 4 bases sitting between them. The CDR3 spells CASSYSWTDTQYF. The CDR3 coding sequence is TGTGCCAGCAGTTACTCTTGGACAGATACGCAGTATTTT.

J is TRBJ2-1 and V is TRBV4-1; TRBD1 matches at 8 bases. Germline CDR1 MGHRA, CDR2 YSYEKL. The CDR3 contains 16 residues. The junction had 12 bases not matched to a gene; V was cut back by 1 base and J by 10 bases. CDR3 protein: CASSQGTGSEPWEQFF. CDR3 sequence (DNA): TGCGCCAGCAGCCAAGGGACAGGGAGTGAGCCATGGGAGCAGTTCTTC.

There are a few counts of this clonotype. The chain joins TRBV7-2 to TRBJ1-1, with D possibly TRBD1 on 5 matching bases. The CDR3 contains 14 residues. Trimming pared 8 bases from V and 2 bases from J, leaving 15 bases between. The germline CDR1 and CDR2 sequences are SGHTA and FQGNSA. CDR3 DNA sequence: TGTGCCAGCTCCCAGGGAGGGCGAAACACTGAAGCTTTCTTT. Its translation is CASSQGGRNTEAFF.

This clonotype was detected only a few times. The rearrangement links TRBV12-3 or TRBV12-4 to TRBJ2-3; D call uncertain. Trimming took off 3 bases at V and 0 bases at J, with 13 bases between the two ends. This CDR3 has 16 residues. The CDR3 protein is CASSFWAVFSTDTQYF. The CDR3 DNA is TGTGCCAGCAGTTTCTGGGCAGTCTTTAGCACAGATACGCAGTATTTT.

The CDR3, as DNA: TGTGCCAGCAGCAAAGGGGACAGGGGGCAGTATCAGCCCCAGCATTTT. Translation: CASSKGDRGQYQPQHF. The chain has TRBV4-2 and TRBJ1-5; 12 bases match TRBD1. The CDR3 is made up of 16 amino acids. Germline V gene sequence: CDR1 LGHNA, CDR2 YNFKEQ. The junction had 7 bases not matched to a gene; V was cut back by 5 bases and J by 5 bases.

V gene TRBV3-1 combines with J gene TRBJ1-1, with D unresolved. This CDR3 has 15 amino acids. V was cut by 3 bases and J by 0 bases, with 11 bases left in between. CDR1 LGHDT and CDR2 YNNKEL come from the germline V gene (reference sequence). CDR3 sequence: CASSHLPGVNTEAFF. CDR3 coding DNA: TGTGCCAGCAGCCACCTTCCCGGTGTGAACACTGAAGCTTTCTTT.

This clonotype was observed at least ten times. The CDR3 protein is CASSEEWGDNSPLHF. The CDR3 nucleotides are TGTGCCAGCAGTGAAGAATGGGGGGATAATTCACCCCTCCACTTT. V is TRBV25-1 and J is TRBJ1-6; D perhaps matches TRBD1 (5 bases). Germline-derived CDR1 and CDR2 are MGHDK and SYGVNS. CDR3 length: 15 residues. V was clipped by 2 bases and J by 5 bases, with 10 bases between them.

V and J are TRBV5-5 and TRBJ1-4, with D possibly being TRBD1 (5 bases). This CDR3 has 15 amino acids. V gave up 0 bases and J gave up 10 bases, with 16 bases separating them. From germline, CDR1 is SGHKS and CDR2 YYEKEE (reference sequence). The CDR3 coding sequence is TGTGCCAGCAGCTTGGTATTACAGGACCCTCGAAAACTGTTTTTT. Protein product: CASSLVLQDPRKLFF.

The CDR3 coding sequence is TGTGCCAGCAGCCCCAGACAACAATTCTACGAGCAGTACTTC. Its protein is CASSPRQQFYEQYF. This chain connects TRBV9 to TRBJ2-7; no definite D call. Germline V gives CDR1 SGDLS, CDR2 YYNGEE. The CDR3 runs 14 residues. Trimming cost V 4 bases and J 3 bases, with 14 bases left between them.

The V gene is TRBV6-5, the J gene TRBJ2-5, with 14 bases matching TRBD2. The germline V gene has CDR1 MNHEY and CDR2 SVGAGI. The CDR3 covers 18 residues. The trim removed 6 bases at V and 1 base at J, leaving 10 bases unmatched. The CDR3 DNA reads TGTGCCAGCAGCTTAACTCGGACTAGCGGGGGGACCCAAGAGACCCAGTACTTC. Translation: CASSLTRTSGGTQETQYF.

The chain uses TRBV24-1 and TRBJ2-7; no clear D gene. Germline lookup yields CDR1 KGHDR and CDR2 SFDVKD. Trimming stripped 6 bases from V and 6 bases from J, with 8 bases between. The CDR3 covers 11 residues. CDR3 region: CATSSGSEQYF. The CDR3 nucleotides read TGTGCCACCAGTTCCGGCTCCGAGCAGTACTTC.

This clonotype has ten or more counts. CDR3 in DNA: TGCGCCAGCAGCTCCTTCCGACAGGGGGCTGGGAACACTGAAGCTTTCTTT. Amino acids: CASSSFRQGAGNTEAFF. The chain is built from TRBV5-1 and TRBJ1-1; 10 positions agree with TRBD1. Germline V CDR1 and CDR2: SGHRS, YFSETQ. Trimming removed 3 bases from V and 1 base from J; junction bases left unmatched: 9. CDR3 length: 17 residues.

This clonotype occurred many times. The gene calls are TRBV19 and TRBJ1-5, with TRBD1 matching over 7 bases. The V gene's germline CDR1 is LNHDA and CDR2 SQIVND (reference sequence). With V trimmed by 5 bases and J by 1 base, 17 bases remained unmatched. The length of the CDR3 is 19 residues. CDR3 protein: CASSRQGRSERGSNQPQHF. CDR3 bases: TGTGCCAGTAGTCGACAGGGAAGGAGTGAGCGTGGGAGCAATCAGCCCCAGCATTTT.

This clonotype appeared a few times. The junction and the germline gene differ at one end; a read error may be behind it. The chain carries TRBV18 and TRBJ1-1; D is perhaps TRBD1 (5 bases). The CDR3 has 16 amino acids. The germline gives CDR1 KGHSH, CDR2 LQKENI. The CDR3 coding sequence is TGTGCCAGCTCACCACCGCTGGCGAGGGGCAACAGTGAAGCTTTCTTT. This sequence encodes CASSPPLARGNSEAFF.

The chain joins TRBV20-1 to TRBJ1-5; possible D gene TRBD1, 5 bases. Germline CDR1 reads DFQATT; CDR2 reads SNEGSKA (reference sequence). V was shortened by 6 bases and J by 7 bases, with 16 bases between the two germline ends. The CDR3 consists of 13 residues. In nucleotides, the CDR3 is TGCAGTGCAGTGGGGCTAGTAGCCCAGCCCCAGCATTTT. Translation: CSAVGLVAQPQHF.